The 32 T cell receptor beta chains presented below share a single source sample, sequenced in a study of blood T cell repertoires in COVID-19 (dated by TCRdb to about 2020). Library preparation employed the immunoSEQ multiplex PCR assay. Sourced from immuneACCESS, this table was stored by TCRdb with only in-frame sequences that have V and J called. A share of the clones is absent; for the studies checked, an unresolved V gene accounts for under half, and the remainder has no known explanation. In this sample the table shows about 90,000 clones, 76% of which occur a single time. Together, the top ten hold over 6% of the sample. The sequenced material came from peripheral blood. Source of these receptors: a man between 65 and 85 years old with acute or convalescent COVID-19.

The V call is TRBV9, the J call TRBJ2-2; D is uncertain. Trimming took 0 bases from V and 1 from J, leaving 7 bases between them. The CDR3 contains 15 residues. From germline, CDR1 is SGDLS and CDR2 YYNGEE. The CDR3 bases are TGTGCCAGCAGCGTAGTAGTCGGGAACACCGGGGAGCTGTTTTTT. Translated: CASSVVVGNTGELFF. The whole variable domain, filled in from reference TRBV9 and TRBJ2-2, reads DSGVTQTPKHLITATGQRVTLRCSPRSGDLSVYWYQQSLDQGLQFLIQYYNGEERAKGNILERFSAQQFPDLHSELNLSSLELGDSALYFCASSVVVGNTGELFFGEGSRLTVL.

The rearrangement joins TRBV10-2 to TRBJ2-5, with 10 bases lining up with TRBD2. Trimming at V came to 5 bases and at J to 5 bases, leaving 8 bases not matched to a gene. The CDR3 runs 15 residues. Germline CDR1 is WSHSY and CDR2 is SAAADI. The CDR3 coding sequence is TGCGCCAGCAGTAAAACTAGCGGGGAGGGGGAGACCCAGTACTTC. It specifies CASSKTSGEGETQYF.

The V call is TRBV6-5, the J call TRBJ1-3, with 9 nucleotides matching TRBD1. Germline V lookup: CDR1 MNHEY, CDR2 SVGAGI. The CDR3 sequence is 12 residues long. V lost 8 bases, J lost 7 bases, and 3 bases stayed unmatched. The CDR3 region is CASVGQGNTIYF. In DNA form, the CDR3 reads TGTGCCAGCGTTGGACAGGGGAACACCATATATTTT.

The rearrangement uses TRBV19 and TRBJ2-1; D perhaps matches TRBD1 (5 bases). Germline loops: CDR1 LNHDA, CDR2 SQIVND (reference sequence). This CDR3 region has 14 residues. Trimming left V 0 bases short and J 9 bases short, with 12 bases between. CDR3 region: CASSIDKGRGEQFF. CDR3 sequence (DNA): TGTGCCAGTAGTATAGATAAGGGGCGCGGTGAGCAGTTCTTC.

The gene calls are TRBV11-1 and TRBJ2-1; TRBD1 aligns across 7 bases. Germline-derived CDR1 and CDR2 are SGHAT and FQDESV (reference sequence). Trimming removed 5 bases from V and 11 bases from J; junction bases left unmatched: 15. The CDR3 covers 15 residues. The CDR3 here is CASSPRQGNDGKQFF. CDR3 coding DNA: TGTGCCAGCAGCCCGAGACAGGGTAACGATGGAAAGCAGTTCTTC.

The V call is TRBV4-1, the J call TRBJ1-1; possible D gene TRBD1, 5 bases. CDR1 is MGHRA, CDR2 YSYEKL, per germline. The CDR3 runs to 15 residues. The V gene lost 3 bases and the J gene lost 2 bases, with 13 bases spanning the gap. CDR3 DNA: TGCGCCAGCAGCCAGCAACTACAGGTCAACACTGAAGCTTTCTTT. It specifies CASSQQLQVNTEAFF.

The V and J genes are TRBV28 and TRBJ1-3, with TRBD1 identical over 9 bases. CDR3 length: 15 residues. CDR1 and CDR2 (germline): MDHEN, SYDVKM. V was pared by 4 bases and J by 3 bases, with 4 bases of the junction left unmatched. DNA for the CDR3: TGTGCCAGCAGTTCGGCGGGACAGGGTGGAAACACCATATATTTT. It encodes CASSSAGQGGNTIYF.

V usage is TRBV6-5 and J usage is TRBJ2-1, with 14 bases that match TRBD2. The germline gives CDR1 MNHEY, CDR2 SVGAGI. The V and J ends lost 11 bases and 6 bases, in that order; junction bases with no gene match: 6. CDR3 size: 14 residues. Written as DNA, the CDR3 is TGTGCCCTGGAGGGACTAGCGGGAGTCAATGAGCAGTTCTTC. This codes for CALEGLAGVNEQFF.

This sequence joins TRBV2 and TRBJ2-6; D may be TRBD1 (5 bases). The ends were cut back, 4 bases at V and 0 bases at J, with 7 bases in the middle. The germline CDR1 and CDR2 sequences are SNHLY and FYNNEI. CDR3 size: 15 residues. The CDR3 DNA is TGTGCCAGCAGTGGACAGAGCTCTGGGGCCAACGTCCTGACTTTC. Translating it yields CASSGQSSGANVLTF. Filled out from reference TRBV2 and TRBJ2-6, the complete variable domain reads EPEVTQTPSHQVTQMGQEVILRCVPISNHLYFYWYRQILGQKVEFLVSFYNNEISEKSEIFDDQFSVERPDGSNFTLKIRSTKLEDSAMYFCASSGQSSGANVLTFGAGSRLTVL.

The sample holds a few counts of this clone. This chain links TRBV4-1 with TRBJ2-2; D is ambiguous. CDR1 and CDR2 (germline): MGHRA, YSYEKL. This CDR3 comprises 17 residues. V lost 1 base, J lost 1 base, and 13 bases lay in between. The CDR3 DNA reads TGCGCCAGCAGCCAAGCATCCACAGATCTGAACACCGGGGAGCTGTTTTTT. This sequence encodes CASSQASTDLNTGELFF.

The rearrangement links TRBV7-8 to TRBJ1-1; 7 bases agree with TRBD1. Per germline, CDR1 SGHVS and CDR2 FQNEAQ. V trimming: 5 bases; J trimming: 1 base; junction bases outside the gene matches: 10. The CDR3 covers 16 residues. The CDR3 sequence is CASSEENRGRNTEAFF. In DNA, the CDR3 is TGTGCCAGCAGCGAAGAAAACAGGGGAAGGAACACTGAAGCTTTCTTT.

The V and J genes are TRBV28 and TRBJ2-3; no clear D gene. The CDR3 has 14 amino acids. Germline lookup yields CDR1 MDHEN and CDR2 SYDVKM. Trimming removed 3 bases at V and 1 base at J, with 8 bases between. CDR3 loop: CASSFLTGTDTQYF. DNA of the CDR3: TGTGCCAGCAGTTTCCTGACTGGCACAGATACGCAGTATTTT.

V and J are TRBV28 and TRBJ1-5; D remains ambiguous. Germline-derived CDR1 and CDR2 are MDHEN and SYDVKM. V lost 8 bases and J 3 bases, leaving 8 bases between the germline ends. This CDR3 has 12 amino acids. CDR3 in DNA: TGTGCCAGCCGGGAGTTCAATCAGCCCCAGCATTTT. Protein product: CASREFNQPQHF. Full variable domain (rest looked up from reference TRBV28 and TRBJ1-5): DVKVTQSSRYLVKRTGEKVFLECVQDMDHENMFWYRQDPGLGLRLIYFSYDVKMKEKGDIPEGYSVSREKKERFSLILESASTNQTSMYLCASREFNQPQHFGDGTRLSIL.

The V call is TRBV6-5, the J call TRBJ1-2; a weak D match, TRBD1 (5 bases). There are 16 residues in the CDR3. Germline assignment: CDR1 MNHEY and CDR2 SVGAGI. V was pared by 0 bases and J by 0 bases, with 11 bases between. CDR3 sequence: CASSYSSAGANYGYTF. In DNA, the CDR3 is TGTGCCAGCAGTTACTCGAGTGCGGGGGCTAACTATGGCTACACCTTC.

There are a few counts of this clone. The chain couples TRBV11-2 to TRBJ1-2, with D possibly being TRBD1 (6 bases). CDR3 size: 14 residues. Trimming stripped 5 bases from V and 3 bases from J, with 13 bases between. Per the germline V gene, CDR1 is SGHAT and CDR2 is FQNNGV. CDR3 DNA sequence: TGTGCCAGCAGCCGTACAGGGTACGACTATGGCTACACCTTC. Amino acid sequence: CASSRTGYDYGYTF.

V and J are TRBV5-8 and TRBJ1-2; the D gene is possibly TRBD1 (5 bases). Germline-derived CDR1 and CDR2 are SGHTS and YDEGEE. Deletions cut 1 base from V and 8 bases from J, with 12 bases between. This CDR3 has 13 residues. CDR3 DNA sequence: TGTGCCAGCAGCTTGATCAGGGTGGGCGGCTACACCTTC. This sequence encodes CASSLIRVGGYTF.

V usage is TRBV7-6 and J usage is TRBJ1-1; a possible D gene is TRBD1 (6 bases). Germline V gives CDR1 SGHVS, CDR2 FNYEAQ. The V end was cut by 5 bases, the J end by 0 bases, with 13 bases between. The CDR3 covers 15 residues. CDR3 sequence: CASSPSRDMNTEAFF. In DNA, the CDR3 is TGTGCCAGCAGCCCATCCAGGGACATGAACACTGAAGCTTTCTTT.

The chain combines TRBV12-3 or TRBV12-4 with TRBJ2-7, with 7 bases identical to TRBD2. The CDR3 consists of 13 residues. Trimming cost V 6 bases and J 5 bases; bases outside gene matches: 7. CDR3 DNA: TGTGCCAGCAGACTCTCGGGGGGAGACGAGCAGTACTTC. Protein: CASRLSGGDEQYF.

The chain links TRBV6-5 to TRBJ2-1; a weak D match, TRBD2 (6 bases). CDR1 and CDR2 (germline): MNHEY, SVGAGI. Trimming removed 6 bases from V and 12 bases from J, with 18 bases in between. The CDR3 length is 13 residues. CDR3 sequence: CASRSAAGRRQFF. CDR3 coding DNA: TGTGCCAGCAGAAGTGCCGCGGGGAGGCGGCAGTTCTTC.

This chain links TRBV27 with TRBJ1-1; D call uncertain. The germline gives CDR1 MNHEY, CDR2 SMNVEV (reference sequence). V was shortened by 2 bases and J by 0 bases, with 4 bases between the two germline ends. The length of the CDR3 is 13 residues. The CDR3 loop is CASSLHMNTEAFF. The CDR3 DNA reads TGTGCCAGCAGTTTACACATGAACACTGAAGCTTTCTTT.

The CDR3 is CASTRERKQPQHF. DNA of the CDR3: TGTGCCAGCACCCGGGAGAGGAAACAGCCCCAGCATTTT. The chain uses TRBV28 and TRBJ1-5; D unclear. This CDR3 region has 13 residues. Germline-derived CDR1 and CDR2 are MDHEN and SYDVKM. Trimming left V 7 bases short and J 7 bases short, with 14 bases between.

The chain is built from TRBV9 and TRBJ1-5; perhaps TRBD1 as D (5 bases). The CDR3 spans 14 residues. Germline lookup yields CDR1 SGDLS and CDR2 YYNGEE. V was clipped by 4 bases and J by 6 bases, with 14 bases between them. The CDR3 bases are TGTGCCAGCAGCCACCAGGGCGGGAGTCAGCCCCAGCATTTT. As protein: CASSHQGGSQPQHF. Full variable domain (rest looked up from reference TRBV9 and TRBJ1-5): DSGVTQTPKHLITATGQRVTLRCSPRSGDLSVYWYQQSLDQGLQFLIQYYNGEERAKGNILERFSAQQFPDLHSELNLSSLELGDSALYFCASSHQGGSQPQHFGDGTRLSIL.

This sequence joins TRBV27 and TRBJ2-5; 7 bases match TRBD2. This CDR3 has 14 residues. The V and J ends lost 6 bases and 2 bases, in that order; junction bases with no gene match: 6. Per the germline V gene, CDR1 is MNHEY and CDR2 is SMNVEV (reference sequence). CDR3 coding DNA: TGTGCCAGCAGGCCTTTCGGGGGGCAAGAGACCCAGTACTTC. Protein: CASRPFGGQETQYF.

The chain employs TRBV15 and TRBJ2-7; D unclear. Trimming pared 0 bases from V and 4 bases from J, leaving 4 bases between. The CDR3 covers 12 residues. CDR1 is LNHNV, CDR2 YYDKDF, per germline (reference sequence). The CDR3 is CATSRDYYEQYF. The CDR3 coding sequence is TGTGCCACCAGCAGAGATTATTACGAGCAGTACTTC.

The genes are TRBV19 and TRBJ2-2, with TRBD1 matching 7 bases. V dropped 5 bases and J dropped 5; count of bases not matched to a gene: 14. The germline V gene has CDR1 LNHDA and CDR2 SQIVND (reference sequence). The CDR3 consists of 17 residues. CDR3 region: CASSASPGQPSTGELFF. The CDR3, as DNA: TGTGCCAGTAGTGCATCACCGGGACAGCCTTCAACCGGGGAGCTGTTTTTT. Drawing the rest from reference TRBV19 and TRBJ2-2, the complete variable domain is DGGITQSPKYLFRKEGQNVTLSCEQNLNHDAMYWYRQDPGQGLRLIYYSQIVNDFQKGDIAEGYSVSREKKESFPLTVTSAQKNPTAFYLCASSASPGQPSTGELFFGEGSRLTVL.

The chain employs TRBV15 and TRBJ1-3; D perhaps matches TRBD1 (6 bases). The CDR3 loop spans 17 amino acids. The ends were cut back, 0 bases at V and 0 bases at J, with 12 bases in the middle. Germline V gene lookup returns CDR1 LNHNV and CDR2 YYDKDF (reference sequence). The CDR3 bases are TGTGCCACCAGCAGAGATCGAGGGGGTCGCTCTGGAAACACCATATATTTT. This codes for CATSRDRGGRSGNTIYF.

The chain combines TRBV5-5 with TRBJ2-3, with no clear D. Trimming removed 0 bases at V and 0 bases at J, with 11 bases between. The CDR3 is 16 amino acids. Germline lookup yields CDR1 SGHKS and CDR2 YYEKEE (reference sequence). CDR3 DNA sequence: TGTGCCAGCAGCTTGGGTGTCCGGTCTAGCACAGATACGCAGTATTTT. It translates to CASSLGVRSSTDTQYF. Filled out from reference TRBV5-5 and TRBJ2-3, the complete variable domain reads DAGVTQSPTHLIKTRGQQVTLRCSPISGHKSVSWYQQVLGQGPQFIFQYYEKEERGRGNFPDRFSARQFPNYSSELNVNALLLGDSALYLCASSLGVRSSTDTQYFGPGTRLTVL.

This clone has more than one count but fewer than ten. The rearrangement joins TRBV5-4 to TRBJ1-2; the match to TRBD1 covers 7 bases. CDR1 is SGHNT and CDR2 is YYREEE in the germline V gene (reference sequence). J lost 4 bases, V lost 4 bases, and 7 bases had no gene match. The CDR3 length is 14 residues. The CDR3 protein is CASSPTGPVYGYTF. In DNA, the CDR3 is TGTGCCAGCAGCCCGACAGGGCCCGTCTATGGCTACACCTTC.

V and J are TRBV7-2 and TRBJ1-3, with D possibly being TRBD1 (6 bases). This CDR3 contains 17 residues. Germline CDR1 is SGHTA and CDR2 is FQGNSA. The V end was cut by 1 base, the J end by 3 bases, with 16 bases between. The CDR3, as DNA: TGTGCCAGCAGCTTAGTGTCGGCGGGGGCCCTTGGAAACACCATATATTTT. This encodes CASSLVSAGALGNTIYF.

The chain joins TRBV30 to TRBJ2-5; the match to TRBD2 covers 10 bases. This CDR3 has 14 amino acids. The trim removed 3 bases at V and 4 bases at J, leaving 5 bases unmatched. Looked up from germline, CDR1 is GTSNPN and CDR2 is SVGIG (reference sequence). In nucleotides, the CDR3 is TGTGCCTGGAGGGGAGCGGGGGGGCGAGAGACCCAGTACTTC. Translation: CAWRGAGGRETQYF.

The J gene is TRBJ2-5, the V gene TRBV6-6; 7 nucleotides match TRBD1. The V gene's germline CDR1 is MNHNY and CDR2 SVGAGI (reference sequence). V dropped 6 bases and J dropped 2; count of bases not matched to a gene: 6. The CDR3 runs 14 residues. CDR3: CASRKDRAQETQYF. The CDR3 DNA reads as TGTGCCAGCAGGAAAGACAGGGCTCAAGAGACCCAGTACTTC.

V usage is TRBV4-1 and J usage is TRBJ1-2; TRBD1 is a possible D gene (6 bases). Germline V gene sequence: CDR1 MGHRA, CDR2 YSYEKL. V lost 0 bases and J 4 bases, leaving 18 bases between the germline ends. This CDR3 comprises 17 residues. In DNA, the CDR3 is TGCGCCAGCAGCCAAGATCTGGGTACAGGGCTTCTCTATGGCTACACCTTC. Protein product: CASSQDLGTGLLYGYTF.